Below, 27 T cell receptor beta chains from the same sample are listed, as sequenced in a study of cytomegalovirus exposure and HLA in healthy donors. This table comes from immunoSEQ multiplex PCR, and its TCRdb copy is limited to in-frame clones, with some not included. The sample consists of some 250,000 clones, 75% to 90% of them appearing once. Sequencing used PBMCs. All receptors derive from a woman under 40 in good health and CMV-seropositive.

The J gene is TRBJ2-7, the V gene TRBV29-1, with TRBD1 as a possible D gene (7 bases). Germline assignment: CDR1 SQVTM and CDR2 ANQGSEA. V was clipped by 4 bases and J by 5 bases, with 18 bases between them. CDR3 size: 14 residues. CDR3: CSVGKGGAGNEQYF. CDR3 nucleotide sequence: TGCAGCGTTGGCAAAGGGGGCGCGGGGAACGAGCAGTACTTC.

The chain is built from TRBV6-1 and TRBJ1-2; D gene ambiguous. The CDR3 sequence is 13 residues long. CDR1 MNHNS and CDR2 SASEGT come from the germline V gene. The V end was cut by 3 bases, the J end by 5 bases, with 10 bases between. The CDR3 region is CASSDIEVYGYTF. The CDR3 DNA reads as TGTGCCAGCAGTGATATAGAGGTATATGGCTACACCTTC.

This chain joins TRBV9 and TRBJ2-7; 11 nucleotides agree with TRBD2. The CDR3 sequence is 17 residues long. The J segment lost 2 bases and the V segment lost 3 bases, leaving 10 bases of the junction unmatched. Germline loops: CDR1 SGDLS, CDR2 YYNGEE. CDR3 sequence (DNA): TGTGCCAGCAGCGCCGTTCCCGCTAGCGGGAGGACCTACGAGCAGTACTTC. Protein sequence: CASSAVPASGRTYEQYF.

The CDR3 sequence: CASSLTGTSQYF. The DNA for the CDR3 is TGTGCCAGCAGCCTTACCGGGACTTCGCAGTATTTT. The chain joins TRBV11-2 to TRBJ2-3; D is perhaps TRBD2 (6 bases). The V end lost 5 bases, the J end lost 10 bases, and 13 bases lay between the germline ends. CDR3 length equals 12 residues. Germline values: CDR1 SGHAT, CDR2 FQNNGV.

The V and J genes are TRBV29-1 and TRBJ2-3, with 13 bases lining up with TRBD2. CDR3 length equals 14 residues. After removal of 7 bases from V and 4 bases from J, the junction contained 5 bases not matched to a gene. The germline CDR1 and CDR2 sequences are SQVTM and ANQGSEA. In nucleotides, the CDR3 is TGCAGCGGGAAAGGACTAGCGGGAGCAGATACGCAGTATTTT. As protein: CSGKGLAGADTQYF.

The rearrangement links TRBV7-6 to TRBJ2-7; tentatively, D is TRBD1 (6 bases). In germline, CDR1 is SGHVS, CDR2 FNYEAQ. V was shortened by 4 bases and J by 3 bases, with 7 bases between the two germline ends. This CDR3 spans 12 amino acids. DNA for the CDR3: TGTGCCAGCAGCTCAGGGGACTACGAGCAGTACTTC. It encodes CASSSGDYEQYF.

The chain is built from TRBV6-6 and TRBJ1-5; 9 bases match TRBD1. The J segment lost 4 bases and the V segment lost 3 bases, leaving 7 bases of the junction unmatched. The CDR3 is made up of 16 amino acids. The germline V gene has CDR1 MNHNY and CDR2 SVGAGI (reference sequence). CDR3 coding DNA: TGTGCCAGCAGTTATACCGGGACAGGGACTAATCAGCCCCAGCATTTT. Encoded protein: CASSYTGTGTNQPQHF.

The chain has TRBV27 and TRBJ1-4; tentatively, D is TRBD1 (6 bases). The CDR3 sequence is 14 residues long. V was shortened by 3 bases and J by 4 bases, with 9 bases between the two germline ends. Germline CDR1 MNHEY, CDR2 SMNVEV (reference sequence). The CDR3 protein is CASSFVRGNEKLFF. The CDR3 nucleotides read TGTGCCAGCAGTTTCGTCAGGGGTAATGAAAAACTGTTTTTT.

The CDR3 loop is CASSQGARLGYTF. The DNA for the CDR3 is TGTGCCAGCAGCCAGGGGGCGCGGCTTGGCTACACCTTC. The chain couples TRBV7-2 to TRBJ1-2, with 8 bases identical to TRBD1. The length of the CDR3 is 13 residues. The V segment lost 5 bases and the J segment 7 bases; nucleotides outside the gene matches: 6. Germline V gene data show CDR1 as SGHTA and CDR2 as FQGNSA.

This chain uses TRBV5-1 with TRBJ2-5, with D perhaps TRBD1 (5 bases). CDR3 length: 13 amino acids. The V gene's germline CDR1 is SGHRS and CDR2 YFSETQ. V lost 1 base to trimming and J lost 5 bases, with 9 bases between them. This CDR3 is CASSLRGAETQYF. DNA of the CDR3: TGCGCCAGCAGCTTGAGGGGTGCGGAGACCCAGTACTTC.

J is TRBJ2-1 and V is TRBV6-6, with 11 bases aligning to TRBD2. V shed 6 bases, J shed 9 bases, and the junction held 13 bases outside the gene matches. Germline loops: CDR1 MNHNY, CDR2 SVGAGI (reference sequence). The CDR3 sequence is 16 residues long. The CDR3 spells CASRSPGTSGRGEQFF. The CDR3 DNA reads TGTGCCAGCAGATCTCCCGGGACTAGCGGTCGGGGTGAGCAGTTCTTC.

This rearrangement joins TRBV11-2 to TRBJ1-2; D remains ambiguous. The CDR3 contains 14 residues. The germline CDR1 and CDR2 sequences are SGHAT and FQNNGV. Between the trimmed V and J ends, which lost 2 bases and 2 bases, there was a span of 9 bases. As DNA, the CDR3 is TGTGCCAGCAGCTTATCGCCGGGGAACTATGGCTACACCTTC. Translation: CASSLSPGNYGYTF.

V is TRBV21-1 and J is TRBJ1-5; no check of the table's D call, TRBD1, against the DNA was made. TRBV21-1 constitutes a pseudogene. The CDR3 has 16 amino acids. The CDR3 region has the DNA TGTGCCAGCAGCCAGGTGACAGGGGTGAGCAATCAGCCCCAGCATTTT. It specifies CASSQVTGVSNQPQHF.

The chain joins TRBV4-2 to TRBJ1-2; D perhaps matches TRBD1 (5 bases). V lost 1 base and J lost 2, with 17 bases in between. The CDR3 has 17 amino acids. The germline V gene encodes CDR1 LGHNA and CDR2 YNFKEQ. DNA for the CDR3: TGTGCCAGCAGCCAAGTCGACAGCAAGATTTTAAACTATGGCTACACCTTC. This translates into CASSQVDSKILNYGYTF.

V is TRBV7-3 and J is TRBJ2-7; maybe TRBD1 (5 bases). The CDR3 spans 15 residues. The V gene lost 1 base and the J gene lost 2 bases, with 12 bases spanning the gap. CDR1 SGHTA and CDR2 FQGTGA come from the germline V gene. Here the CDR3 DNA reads TGTGCCAGCAGCTTAAACCCAGGGATACCCTACGAGCAGTACTTC. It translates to CASSLNPGIPYEQYF.

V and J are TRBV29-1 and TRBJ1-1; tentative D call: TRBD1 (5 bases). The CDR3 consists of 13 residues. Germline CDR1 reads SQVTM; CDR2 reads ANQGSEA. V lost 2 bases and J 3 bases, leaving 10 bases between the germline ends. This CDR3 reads CSVEQGGDTEAFF. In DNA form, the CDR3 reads TGCAGCGTTGAACAGGGTGGAGACACTGAAGCTTTCTTT.

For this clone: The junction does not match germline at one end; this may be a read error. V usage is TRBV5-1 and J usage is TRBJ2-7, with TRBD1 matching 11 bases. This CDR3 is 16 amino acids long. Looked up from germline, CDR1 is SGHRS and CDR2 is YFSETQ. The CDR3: CASSLDVGQGVYEQYF. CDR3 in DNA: TGCGCCAGCAGTTTGGACGTGGGACAGGGGGTGTACGAGCAGTACTTC.

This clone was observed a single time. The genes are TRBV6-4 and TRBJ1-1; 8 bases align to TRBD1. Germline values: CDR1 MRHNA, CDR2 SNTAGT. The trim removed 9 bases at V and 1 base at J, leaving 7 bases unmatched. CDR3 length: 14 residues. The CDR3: CASRQGPRNTEAFF. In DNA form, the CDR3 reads TGTGCCAGTCGACAGGGGCCAAGGAACACTGAAGCTTTCTTT.

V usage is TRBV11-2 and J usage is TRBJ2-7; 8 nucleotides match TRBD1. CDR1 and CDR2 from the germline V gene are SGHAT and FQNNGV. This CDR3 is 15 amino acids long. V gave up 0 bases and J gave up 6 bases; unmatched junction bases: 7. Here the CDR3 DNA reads TGTGCCAGCAGCTTAGAGACAGGGGCATATGTCGAGCAGTACTTC. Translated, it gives CASSLETGAYVEQYF.

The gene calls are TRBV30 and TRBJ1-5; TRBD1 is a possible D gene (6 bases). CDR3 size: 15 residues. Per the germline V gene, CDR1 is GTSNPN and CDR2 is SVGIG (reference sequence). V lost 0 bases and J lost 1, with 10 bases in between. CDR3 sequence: CAWSVGGVSNQPQHF. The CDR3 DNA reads TGTGCCTGGAGTGTAGGGGGGGTGAGCAATCAGCCCCAGCATTTT.

CDR3 nucleotides: TGCGCCAGCAGTCCTTTCGGACAGGGGGCAGATCAGCCCCAGCATTTT. This encodes CASSPFGQGADQPQHF. The chain links TRBV23-1 to TRBJ1-5; 11 nucleotides line up with TRBD1. TRBV23-1 is assigned to the ORF class and has an uncertain function. The V gene end was trimmed by 4 bases and the J gene end by 5 bases; junction bases not matched to a gene: 7. This CDR3 comprises 16 residues.

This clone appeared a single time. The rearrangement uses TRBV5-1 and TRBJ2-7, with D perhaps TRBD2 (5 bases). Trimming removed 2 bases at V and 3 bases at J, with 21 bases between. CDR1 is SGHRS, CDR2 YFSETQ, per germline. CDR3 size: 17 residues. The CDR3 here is CASSFGWEGRGNYEQYF. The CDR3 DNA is TGCGCCAGCAGCTTCGGGTGGGAAGGGAGAGGTAACTACGAGCAGTACTTC.

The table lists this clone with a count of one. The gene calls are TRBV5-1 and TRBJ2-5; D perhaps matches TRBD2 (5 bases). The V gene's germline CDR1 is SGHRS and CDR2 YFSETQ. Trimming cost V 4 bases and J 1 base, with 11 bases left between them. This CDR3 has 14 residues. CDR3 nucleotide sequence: TGCGCCAGCAGCCTCGGACTGTTCCAAGAGACCCAGTACTTC. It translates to CASSLGLFQETQYF.

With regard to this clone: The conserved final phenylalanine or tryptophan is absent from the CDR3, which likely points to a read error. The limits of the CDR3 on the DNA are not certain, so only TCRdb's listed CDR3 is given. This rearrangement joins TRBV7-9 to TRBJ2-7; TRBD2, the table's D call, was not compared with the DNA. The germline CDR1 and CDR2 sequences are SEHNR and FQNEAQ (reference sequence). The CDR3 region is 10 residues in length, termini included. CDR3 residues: CASSSGTPSL.

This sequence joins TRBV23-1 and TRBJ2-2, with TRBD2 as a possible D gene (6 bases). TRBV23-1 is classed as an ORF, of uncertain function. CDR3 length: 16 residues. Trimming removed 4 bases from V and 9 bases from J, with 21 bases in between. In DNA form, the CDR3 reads TGCGCCAGCAGTCCCAATTGGTGCTTACTAGCCCGGGAGCTGTTTTTT. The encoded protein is CASSPNWCLLARELFF.

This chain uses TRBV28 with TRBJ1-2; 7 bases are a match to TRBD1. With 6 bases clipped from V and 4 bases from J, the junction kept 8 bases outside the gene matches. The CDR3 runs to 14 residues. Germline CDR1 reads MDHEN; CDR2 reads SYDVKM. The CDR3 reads CASREPGQIYGYTF. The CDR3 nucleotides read TGTGCCAGCAGGGAACCGGGACAGATCTATGGCTACACCTTC.

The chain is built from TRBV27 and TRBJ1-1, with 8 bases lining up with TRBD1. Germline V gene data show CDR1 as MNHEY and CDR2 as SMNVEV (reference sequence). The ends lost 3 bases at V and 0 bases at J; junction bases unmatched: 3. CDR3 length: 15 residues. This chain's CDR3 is CASSLSRGLNTEAFF. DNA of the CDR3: TGTGCCAGCAGTTTGTCCAGGGGGCTGAACACTGAAGCTTTCTTT.